Below, 28 T cell receptor beta chains from the same sample are listed, as sequenced in a study of blood T cell repertoires in COVID-19. Some clones are missing from TCRdb's copy, which holds only in-frame ones; the method was immunoSEQ multiplex PCR. Of around 160,000 clones in the sample, 80% to 85% were seen once. The sequenced sample was PBMCs or T cells enriched from blood (not recorded which). The receptors originated from a woman aged 50 to 60 who had been exposed to COVID-19.

V gene TRBV18 combines with J gene TRBJ1-1; D call uncertain. The CDR3 length is 13 residues. The germline gives CDR1 KGHSH, CDR2 LQKENI. V lost 3 bases to trimming and J lost 6 bases, with 11 bases between them. DNA of the CDR3: TGTGCCAGCTCACCGTCCCTAGGCGCTGAAGCTTTCTTT. It specifies CASSPSLGAEAFF.

The J gene is TRBJ1-5, the V gene TRBV6-2 or TRBV6-3; a weak D match, TRBD1 (6 bases). V was trimmed by 2 bases and J by 1 base, leaving 15 bases between them. This CDR3 contains 17 residues. CDR1 MNHEY and CDR2 SVGEGT come from the germline V gene. The CDR3 is CASSYPRRGGSNQPQHF. CDR3 nucleotides: TGTGCCAGCAGTTACCCCCGGAGGGGGGGGAGCAATCAGCCCCAGCATTTT.

The chain is built from TRBV19 and TRBJ1-2; D ambiguous. The CDR3 loop spans 14 amino acids. The germline CDR1 and CDR2 sequences are LNHDA and SQIVND (reference sequence). V dropped 4 bases and J dropped 0 bases, with 9 bases sitting between them. CDR3: CASSRRLANYGYTF. Written as DNA, the CDR3 is TGTGCCAGTAGTAGAAGGCTAGCTAACTATGGCTACACCTTC.

CDR3: CASRSSTSGGANEQFF. CDR3 DNA sequence: TGTGCCAGCAGGTCCTCGACTAGCGGGGGGGCCAATGAGCAGTTCTTC. V and J are TRBV2 and TRBJ2-1; 14 bases align to TRBD2. Per the germline V gene, CDR1 is SNHLY and CDR2 is FYNNEI. The CDR3 extends over 16 amino acids. The V gene end was trimmed by 6 bases and the J gene end by 6 bases; junction bases not matched to a gene: 7.

The chain has TRBV5-5 and TRBJ1-4; D gene uncertain. This CDR3 comprises 11 residues. Germline assignment: CDR1 SGHKS and CDR2 YYEKEE (reference sequence). The V end was cut by 6 bases, the J end by 5 bases, with 5 bases between. The CDR3 region is CASIINEKLFF. The DNA of the CDR3 is TGTGCCAGCATCATCAATGAAAAACTGTTTTTT.

The chain couples TRBV20-1 to TRBJ1-1; no reliable D call. V dropped 3 bases and J dropped 1 base, with 9 bases sitting between them. Germline CDR1 reads DFQATT; CDR2 reads SNEGSKA (reference sequence). The CDR3 covers 13 residues. In DNA, the CDR3 is TGCAGTGCTAGTTCGGGGTGGAACACTGAAGCTTTCTTT. Its translation is CSASSGWNTEAFF.

The chain joins TRBV18 to TRBJ1-2; D is undetermined. The CDR3 runs to 12 residues. With 4 bases removed from V and 6 bases from J, the gap between germline ends came to 9 bases. The germline V gene has CDR1 KGHSH and CDR2 LQKENI. The CDR3 nucleotides read TGTGCCAGCTCACTGTCCCTTGATGGCTACACCTTC. Protein: CASSLSLDGYTF. Variable domain in full (rest from reference TRBV18 and TRBJ1-2): NAGVMQNPRHLVRRRGQEARLRCSPMKGHSHVYWYRQLPEEGLKFMVYLQKENIIDESGMPKERFSAEFPKEGPSILRIQQVVRGDSAAYFCASSLSLDGYTFGSGTRLTVV.

On this clone: Sequence at one end of the junction differs from germline and may be a read error. This chain links TRBV14 with TRBJ1-1; the D gene is possibly TRBD1 (5 bases). The germline gives CDR1 SGHDN, CDR2 FVKESK. The CDR3 is made up of 14 amino acids. The CDR3 region has the DNA TGTGCCAGCAGTCAAGGCAGGGTCAGAGTTGGAGCTTTCTTT. This codes for CASSQGRVRVGAFF.

Only one count was recorded for this clone. The chain couples TRBV6-5 to TRBJ2-5; tentative D call: TRBD2 (6 bases). The CDR3 runs 14 residues. CDR1 MNHEY and CDR2 SVGAGI come from the germline V gene. The ends were cut back, 8 bases at V and 2 bases at J, with 15 bases in the middle. This CDR3 is CASLRGGVQETQYF. CDR3 bases: TGTGCCAGCTTAAGGGGCGGGGTGCAAGAGACCCAGTACTTC.

With regard to this clone: Other DNA sequences within the sample encode an identical CDR3. This chain uses TRBV9 with TRBJ1-6; TRBD1 aligns across 8 bases. Unmatched junction bases numbered 3, after V lost 0 bases and J lost 7 bases. The CDR3 spans 15 residues. Germline loops: CDR1 SGDLS, CDR2 YYNGEE. The CDR3 loop reads CASSVAGGDNSPLHF. The CDR3 DNA follows: TGTGCCAGCAGCGTAGCAGGGGGCGACAATTCACCCCTCCACTTT.

Of note for this clone: Other nucleotide sequences in the sample specify the same CDR3. For the CDR3, the DNA is TGTGCCAGCAGCCCGACAGGGAACTATGGCTACACCTTC. This encodes CASSPTGNYGYTF. The rearrangement joins TRBV6-5 to TRBJ1-2, with 7 bases fitting TRBD1. The CDR3 sequence is 13 residues long. Germline assignment: CDR1 MNHEY and CDR2 SVGAGI. J was trimmed by 2 bases and V by 6 bases; bases with no gene match: 3.

The chain uses TRBV4-3 and TRBJ2-3; D not resolved. Trimming cost V 2 bases and J 9 bases, with 15 bases left between them. This CDR3 region has 14 residues. Germline CDR1 LGHNA, CDR2 YSLEER. In nucleotides, the CDR3 is TGCGCCAGCAGCCAATCTAATGCCCTCCGAACGCAGTATTTT. Translated: CASSQSNALRTQYF.

The chain combines TRBV19 with TRBJ1-5, with a weak D call TRBD1 (5 bases). The CDR3 spans 14 residues. CDR1 is LNHDA, CDR2 SQIVND, per germline (reference sequence). V shed 2 bases and J shed 5 bases, with 10 bases lying between them. The DNA for the CDR3 is TGTGCCAGTAGTATACAGGGCCGGCATCAGCCCCAGCATTTT. It yields the protein CASSIQGRHQPQHF.

This clone has more than one count but fewer than ten. V and J are TRBV4-2 and TRBJ1-2; D is uncertain. The CDR3 has 13 residues. Per germline, CDR1 LGHNA and CDR2 YNFKEQ. V lost 1 base and J lost 8, with 11 bases in between. The CDR3 reads CASSQVPGNGYTF. For the CDR3, the DNA is TGTGCCAGCAGCCAAGTCCCGGGGAACGGCTACACCTTC.

The chain recombines TRBV6-2 or TRBV6-3 with TRBJ2-1; 8 nucleotides align to TRBD1. The CDR3 is 15 amino acids. V dropped 2 bases and J dropped 7; count of bases not matched to a gene: 7. The germline CDR1 and CDR2 sequences are MNHEY and SVGEGT. The CDR3: CASSYPRDRLNEQFF. DNA of the CDR3: TGTGCCAGCAGTTACCCCAGGGACAGGCTTAATGAGCAGTTCTTC.

This chain uses TRBV6-2 or TRBV6-3 with TRBJ1-2, with 8 bases matching TRBD1. Germline trimming cut 5 bases from V and 7 bases from J; bases unmatched to any gene: 12. Per the germline V gene, CDR1 is MNHEY and CDR2 is SVGEGT. The CDR3 consists of 15 residues. The CDR3 loop is CASSARPGQVFGYTF. The CDR3 bases are TGTGCCAGCAGTGCGAGACCGGGACAGGTTTTTGGCTACACCTTC.

This rearrangement joins TRBV28 to TRBJ2-3, with D perhaps TRBD2 (6 bases). Per the germline V gene, CDR1 is MDHEN and CDR2 is SYDVKM. Trimming left V 6 bases short and J 3 bases short, with 16 bases between. The CDR3 has 15 residues. Written as DNA, the CDR3 is TGTGCCAGCAGCTCCACTAGCTTCGGGACAGATACGCAGTATTTT. This sequence encodes CASSSTSFGTDTQYF.

The J gene is TRBJ2-1, the V gene TRBV4-3; D is uncertain. Germline loops: CDR1 LGHNA, CDR2 YSLEER. V was cut by 1 base and J by 5 bases, with 9 bases left in between. The CDR3 length is 14 residues. DNA of the CDR3: TGCGCCAGCAGCCAAGGGGCGAGAGACAATGAGCAGTTCTTC. This sequence encodes CASSQGARDNEQFF.

CDR3 coding DNA: TGTGCCAGCGGGTACAGGGGCGAGGACATTCAGTACTTC. Translating gives CASGYRGEDIQYF. This chain links TRBV6-5 with TRBJ2-4; 7 bases agree with TRBD1. With 8 bases clipped from V and 8 bases from J, the junction kept 9 bases outside the gene matches. Germline CDR1 reads MNHEY; CDR2 reads SVGAGI. This CDR3 spans 13 amino acids.

The chain carries TRBV4-3 and TRBJ2-2, with a tentative D call TRBD2 (5 bases). The CDR3 covers 17 residues. V lost 3 bases and J lost 7, with 21 bases in between. Looked up from germline, CDR1 is LGHNA and CDR2 is YSLEER. CDR3 DNA sequence: TGCGCCAGCAGCCAGGCCTTAGCTCAGAGGGCCGTCGGGGAGCTGTTTTTT. This encodes CASSQALAQRAVGELFF.

This clone was observed once. This chain joins TRBV10-2 and TRBJ1-2; 8 nucleotides match TRBD1. The CDR3 is 13 amino acids. Germline V gene data show CDR1 as WSHSY and CDR2 as SAAADI. The trim removed 1 base at V and 10 bases at J, leaving 5 bases unmatched. The CDR3 protein is CASSELLQGDYTF. The CDR3, as DNA: TGCGCCAGCAGTGAGTTACTACAGGGGGACTACACCTTC.

The sample holds many counts of this clone. The V and J genes are TRBV5-4 and TRBJ2-1; TRBD1 matches 8 bases. The CDR3 has 14 residues. Germline CDR1 reads SGHNT; CDR2 reads YYREEE (reference sequence). Unmatched junction bases numbered 5, after V lost 9 bases and J lost 0 bases. CDR3 in DNA: TGTGCCACCCGGACAGGGACCTCCTACAATGAGCAGTTCTTC. Protein sequence: CATRTGTSYNEQFF.

This chain links TRBV3-1 (or the pseudogene TRBV3-2) with TRBJ1-3; D is unclear. Trimming removed 1 base at V and 5 bases at J, with 6 bases between. Germline values: CDR1 LGHDT, CDR2 YNNKEL (reference sequence). This CDR3 comprises 13 residues. The CDR3 region has the DNA TGTGCCAGCAGCCAAGGAGGGAGAAACACCATATATTTT. Translating gives CASSQGGRNTIYF.

J is TRBJ1-3 and V is TRBV19, with D unclear. The V gene lost 5 bases and the J gene lost 0 bases, with 11 bases spanning the gap. CDR1 and CDR2 from the germline V gene are LNHDA and SQIVND (reference sequence). The CDR3 contains 15 residues. The CDR3 reads CASSSRLHSGNTIYF. The CDR3 DNA reads TGTGCCAGTAGTTCGAGACTGCACTCTGGAAACACCATATATTTT.

This clone was seen a single time. The genes are TRBV5-1 and TRBJ2-5; weak D call: TRBD1 (7 bases). Germline loops: CDR1 SGHRS, CDR2 YFSETQ. The V end was cut by 0 bases, the J end by 5 bases, with 17 bases between. The length of the CDR3 is 16 residues. The CDR3 DNA reads TGCGCCAGCAGCTTGGCCGGCAGGGGGGCTGGGGAGACCCAGTACTTC. This codes for CASSLAGRGAGETQYF. The whole variable domain, remainder taken from reference TRBV5-1 and TRBJ2-5, is KAGVTQTPRYLIKTRGQQVTLSCSPISGHRSVSWYQQTPGQGLQFLFEYFSETQRNKGNFPGRFSGRQFSNSRSEMNVSTLELGDSALYLCASSLAGRGAGETQYFGPGTRLLVL.

The chain has TRBV7-6 and TRBJ2-3; D is ambiguous. CDR3 length: 14 residues. Trimming removed 5 bases from V and 0 bases from J, with 9 bases in between. Germline values: CDR1 SGHVS, CDR2 FNYEAQ. The CDR3 region is CASSPLRSTDTQYF. DNA of the CDR3: TGTGCCAGCAGCCCCTTGAGGAGCACAGATACGCAGTATTTT.

The chain has TRBV4-2 and TRBJ1-4; D is perhaps TRBD1 (6 bases). The V gene's germline CDR1 is LGHNA and CDR2 YNFKEQ. The V and J ends lost 4 bases and 7 bases respectively, with 16 bases between them. There are 15 residues in the CDR3. The CDR3 spells CASSPSGGATEKLFF. In DNA form, the CDR3 reads TGTGCCAGCAGCCCCTCGGGGGGGGCAACTGAAAAACTGTTTTTT.

On this clone itself: The same CDR3 arises from other DNA sequences in this sample as well. The J gene is TRBJ1-2, the V gene TRBV7-9; TRBD1 might be the D (5 bases). Germline CDR1 is SEHNR and CDR2 is FQNEAQ (reference sequence). Trimming removed 5 bases from V and 2 bases from J, with 12 bases in between. The CDR3 totals 14 residues. The CDR3 spells CASSLVGGNYGYTF. Written as DNA, the CDR3 is TGTGCCAGCAGCCTTGTGGGGGGGAACTATGGCTACACCTTC.